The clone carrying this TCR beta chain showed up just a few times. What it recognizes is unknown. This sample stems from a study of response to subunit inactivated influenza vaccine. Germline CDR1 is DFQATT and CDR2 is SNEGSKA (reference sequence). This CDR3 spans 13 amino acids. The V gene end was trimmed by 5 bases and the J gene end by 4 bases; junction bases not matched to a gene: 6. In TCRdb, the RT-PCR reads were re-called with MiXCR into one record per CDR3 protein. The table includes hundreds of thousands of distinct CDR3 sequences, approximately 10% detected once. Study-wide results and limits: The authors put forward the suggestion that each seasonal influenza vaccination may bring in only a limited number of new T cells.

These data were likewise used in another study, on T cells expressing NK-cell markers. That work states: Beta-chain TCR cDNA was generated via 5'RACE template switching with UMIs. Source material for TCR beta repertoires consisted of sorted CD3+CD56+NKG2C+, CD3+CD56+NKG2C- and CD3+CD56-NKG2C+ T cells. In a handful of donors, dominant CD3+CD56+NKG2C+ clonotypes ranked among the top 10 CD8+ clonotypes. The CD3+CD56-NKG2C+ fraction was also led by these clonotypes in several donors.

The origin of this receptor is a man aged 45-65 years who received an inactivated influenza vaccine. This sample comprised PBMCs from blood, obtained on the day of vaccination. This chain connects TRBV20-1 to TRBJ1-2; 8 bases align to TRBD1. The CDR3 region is CSAVDRVTYGYTF. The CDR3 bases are TGCAGTGCTGTGGACAGGGTCACCTATGGCTACACCTTC.